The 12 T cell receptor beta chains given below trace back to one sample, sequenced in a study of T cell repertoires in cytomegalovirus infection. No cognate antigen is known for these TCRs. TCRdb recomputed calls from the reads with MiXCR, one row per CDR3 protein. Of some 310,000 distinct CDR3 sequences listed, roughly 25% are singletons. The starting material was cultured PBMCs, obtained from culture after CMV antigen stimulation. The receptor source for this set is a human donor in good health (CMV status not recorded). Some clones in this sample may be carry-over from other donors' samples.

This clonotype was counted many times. CDR3 region: CASSLTRTSVSDTQYF. The CDR3 DNA follows: TGTGCCAGCAGCTTAACGCGGACTAGTGTGTCTGATACGCAGTATTTT. This chain connects TRBV7-3 to TRBJ2-3; 7 bases map to TRBD2. Germline lookup yields CDR1 SGHTA and CDR2 FQGTGA. The V gene end was trimmed by 0 bases and the J gene end by 6 bases; junction bases not matched to a gene: 9. This CDR3 is 16 amino acids long.

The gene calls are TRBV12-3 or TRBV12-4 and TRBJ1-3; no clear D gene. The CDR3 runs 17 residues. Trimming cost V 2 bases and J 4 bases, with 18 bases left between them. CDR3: CASSLRILGSSGNTIYF. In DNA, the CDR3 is TGTGCCAGCAGTTTACGAATTCTGGGAAGTTCCGGAAACACCATATATTTT.

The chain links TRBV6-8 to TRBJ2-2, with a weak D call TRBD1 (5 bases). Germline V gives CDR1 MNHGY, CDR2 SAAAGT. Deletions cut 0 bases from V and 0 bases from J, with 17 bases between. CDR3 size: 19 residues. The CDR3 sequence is CASSYSSPGSASNTGELFF. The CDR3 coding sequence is TGTGCCAGCAGTTACTCGAGTCCAGGGTCCGCATCGAACACCGGGGAGCTGTTTTTT.

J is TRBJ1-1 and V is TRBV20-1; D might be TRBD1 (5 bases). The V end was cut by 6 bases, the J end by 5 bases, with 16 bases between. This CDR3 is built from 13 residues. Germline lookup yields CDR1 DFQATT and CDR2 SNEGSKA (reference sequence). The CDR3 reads CSAMAGGSTEAFF. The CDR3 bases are TGCAGTGCGATGGCGGGGGGGAGTACTGAAGCTTTCTTT.

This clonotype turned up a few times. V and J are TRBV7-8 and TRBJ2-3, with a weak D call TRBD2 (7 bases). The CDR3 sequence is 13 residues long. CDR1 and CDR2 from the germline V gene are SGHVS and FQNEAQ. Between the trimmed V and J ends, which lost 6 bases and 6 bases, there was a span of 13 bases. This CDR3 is CASRGGAPDTQYF. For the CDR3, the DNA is TGTGCCAGCAGGGGGGGGGCCCCTGATACGCAGTATTTT.

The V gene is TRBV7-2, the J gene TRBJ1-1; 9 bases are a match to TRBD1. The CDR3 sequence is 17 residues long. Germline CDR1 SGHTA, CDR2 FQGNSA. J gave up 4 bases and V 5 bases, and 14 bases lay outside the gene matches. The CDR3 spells CASSRTPRTGVSTEAFF. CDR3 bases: TGTGCCAGCAGCCGTACGCCCAGGACAGGGGTGAGCACTGAAGCTTTCTTT.

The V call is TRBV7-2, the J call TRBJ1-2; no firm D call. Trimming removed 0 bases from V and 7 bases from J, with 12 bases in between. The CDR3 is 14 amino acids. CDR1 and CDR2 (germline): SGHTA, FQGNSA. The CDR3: CASSLAAAMAGYTF. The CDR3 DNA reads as TGTGCCAGCAGCTTAGCCGCAGCTATGGCTGGCTACACCTTC.

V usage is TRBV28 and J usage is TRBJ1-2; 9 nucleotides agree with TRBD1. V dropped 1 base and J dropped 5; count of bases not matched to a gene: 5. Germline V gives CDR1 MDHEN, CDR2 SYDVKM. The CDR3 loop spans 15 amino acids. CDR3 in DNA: TGTGCCAGCAGTTTATCGAGGACAGGGGATTATGGCTACACCTTC. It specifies CASSLSRTGDYGYTF.

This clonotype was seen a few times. The CDR3: CSASSQGAVMSNQPQHF. In DNA form, the CDR3 reads TGCAGTGCTAGTTCCCAGGGGGCTGTGATGAGCAATCAGCCCCAGCATTTT. This chain links TRBV20-1 with TRBJ1-5; TRBD1 matches at 8 bases. The CDR3 spans 17 residues. The germline V gene has CDR1 DFQATT and CDR2 SNEGSKA (reference sequence). The ends lost 3 bases at V and 1 base at J; junction bases unmatched: 11.

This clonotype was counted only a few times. The CDR3 reads CAIRGQETQYF. CDR3 coding DNA: TGTGCCATCAGGGGCCAAGAGACCCAGTACTTC. The chain employs TRBV28 and TRBJ2-5, with a possible D match to TRBD1 (6 bases). Looked up from germline, CDR1 is MDHEN and CDR2 is SYDVKM. The CDR3 consists of 11 residues. V was shortened by 10 bases and J by 1 base, with 7 bases between the two germline ends.

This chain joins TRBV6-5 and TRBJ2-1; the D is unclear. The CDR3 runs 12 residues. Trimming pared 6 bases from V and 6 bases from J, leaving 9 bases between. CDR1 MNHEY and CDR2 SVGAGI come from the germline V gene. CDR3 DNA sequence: TGTGCCAGCAGGGGTAGCTCCAATGAGCAGTTCTTC. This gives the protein CASRGSSNEQFF.

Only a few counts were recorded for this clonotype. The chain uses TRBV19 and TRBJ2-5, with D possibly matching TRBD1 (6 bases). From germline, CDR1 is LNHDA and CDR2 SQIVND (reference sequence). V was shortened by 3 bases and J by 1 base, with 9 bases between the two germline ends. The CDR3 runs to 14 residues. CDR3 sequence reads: CASSIDRTQETQYF. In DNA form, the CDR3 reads TGTGCCAGTAGTATCGACAGGACCCAAGAGACCCAGTACTTC. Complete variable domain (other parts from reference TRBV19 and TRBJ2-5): DGGITQSPKYLFRKEGQNVTLSCEQNLNHDAMYWYRQDPGQGLRLIYYSQIVNDFQKGDIAEGYSVSREKKESFPLTVTSAQKNPTAFYLCASSIDRTQETQYFGPGTRLLVL.